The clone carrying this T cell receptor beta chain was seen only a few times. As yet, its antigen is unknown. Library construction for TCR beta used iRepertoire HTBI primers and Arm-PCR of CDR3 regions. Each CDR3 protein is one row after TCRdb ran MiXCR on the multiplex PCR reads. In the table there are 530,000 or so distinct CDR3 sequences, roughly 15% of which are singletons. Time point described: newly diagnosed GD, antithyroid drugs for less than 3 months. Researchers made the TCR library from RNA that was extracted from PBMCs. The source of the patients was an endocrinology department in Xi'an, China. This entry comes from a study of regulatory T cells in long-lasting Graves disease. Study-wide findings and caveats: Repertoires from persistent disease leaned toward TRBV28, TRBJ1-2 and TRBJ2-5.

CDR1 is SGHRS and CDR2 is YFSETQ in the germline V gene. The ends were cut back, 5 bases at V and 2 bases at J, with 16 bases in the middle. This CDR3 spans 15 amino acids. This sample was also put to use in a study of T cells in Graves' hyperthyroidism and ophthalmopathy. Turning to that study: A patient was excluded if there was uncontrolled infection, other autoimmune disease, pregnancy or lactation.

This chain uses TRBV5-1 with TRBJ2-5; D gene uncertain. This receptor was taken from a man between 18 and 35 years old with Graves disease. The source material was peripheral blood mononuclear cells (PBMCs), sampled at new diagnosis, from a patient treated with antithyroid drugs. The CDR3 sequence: CASRHVYRKQETQYF. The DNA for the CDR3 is TGCGCCAGCAGACACGTATATCGGAAACAAGAGACCCAGTACTTC.